The entry that follows covers one T cell receptor beta chain sequence. This sample was taken from a study of blood T cell repertoires in COVID-19. Study summary: COVID-19 samples from acute and convalescent phases originated in the United States, Italy and Spain. Sources were T cells, B-cell-depleted T cells, or PBMCs; the material itself was cDNA or gDNA.

In the original analysis: Estimation of nucleated cell counts relied on the amplification of reference gene primers. Clones were read by immunoSEQ multiplex PCR, and TCRdb kept only the in-frame ones, dropping some. The V and J calls and clone size were taken over from that table, and D and trimming were inferred from the DNA. The repertoire holds under 200,000 clones, 88% seen once, with under 2% in the top ten. The CDR3 is 15 amino acids. Germline V lookup: CDR1 LGHDT, CDR2 YNNKEL (reference sequence). Trimming took 2 bases from V and 5 from J; bases not matched to a gene: 7. The chain recombines TRBV3-1 (or the pseudogene TRBV3-2) with TRBJ1-2; 8 positions agree with TRBD1. The receptor comes from a man aged 18-30 years with active or convalescent COVID-19. Sequenced input: peripheral blood. The chain's CDR3 is CASSQYDRGEYGYTF. As DNA, the CDR3 is TGTGCCAGCAGCCAATACGACAGGGGCGAATATGGCTACACCTTC.